The clone carrying this TCR beta chain occurred many times. No antigen is known for it. Individual cDNA molecules in this library carried unique molecular identifiers. Original handling: Sample-level TCR yields exhibited a median of approximately 88,000, with a range of about 20,000 to 700,000. TCRdb recomputed calls from the RACE reads with MiXCR, one row per CDR3 protein. V and J calls and clone size were set by TCRdb, not the authors. The sample carries 380,000 or so distinct CDR3 sequences, 4.8% recorded once. Time point here: patch test 1, 2 weeks after DPC sensitization. The sample's treatment: therapeutic diphenylcyclopropenone sensitization with weekly scalp DPC. The data were obtained in a study of human T cells and chemical hapten exposure. Whole-study context: Mostly female patients had alopecia areata, totalis or universalis. Findings and limits, study-wide: Patch test score showed a positive correlation with PT1 expanded TCR counts.

The input for sequencing was whole blood, taken in connection with sensitization to the hapten diphenylcyclopropenone (DPC). The receptor's source is a woman between 45 and 65 years old with alopecia areata. Some clones in this sample may be carry-over from other donors' samples.

This CDR3 is CASSFAGQYTEAFF. The CDR3 nucleotides are TGTGCCAGCAGCTTCGCGGGACAGTACACTGAAGCTTTCTTT. The chain uses TRBV7-2 and TRBJ1-1; 7 bases match TRBD1. The V gene end was trimmed by 3 bases and the J gene end by 3 bases; junction bases not matched to a gene: 4. Per germline, CDR1 SGHTA and CDR2 FQGNSA. CDR3 size: 14 residues.